The 27 T cell receptor beta chains given below trace back to one sample, sequenced in a study of T-cell reconstitution after alpha-beta-depleted transplantation in children. Molecular barcoding with unique molecular identifiers was used for the TCRbeta library. One entry per CDR3 protein results from TCRdb running MiXCR on the PCR reads. The data show 200,000 to 250,000 distinct CDR3 sequences, roughly 11% seen once. The specimen comprised PBMCs, sampled before TCRalphabeta/CD19-depleted stem cell transplant. The receptor source for this set is a child under two years old with acute myeloid leukemia, due to receive a stem cell transplant.

At least ten counts were recorded for this clonotype. The gene calls are TRBV5-1 and TRBJ2-7, with D uncertain. The CDR3 is 14 residues long. Germline V gene lookup returns CDR1 SGHRS and CDR2 YFSETQ. Trimming shortened V by 4 bases and J by 4 bases, and 15 bases separated the two germline ends. The CDR3 DNA reads as TGCGCCAGCAGCGCCGGTTTTCAGGCATACGAGCAGTACTTC. Translation: CASSAGFQAYEQYF.

This clonotype was found many times. CDR3 sequence reads: CSAEGTLGDEQFF. CDR3 DNA sequence: TGCAGTGCGGAAGGGACTCTAGGGGATGAGCAGTTCTTC. The genes are TRBV20-1 and TRBJ2-1, with D tentatively TRBD2 (6 bases). V was trimmed by 6 bases and J by 8 bases, leaving 17 bases between them. Germline CDR1 is DFQATT and CDR2 is SNEGSKA (reference sequence). The CDR3 has 13 residues.

In regard to this clonotype: A clone one base away is much larger, so this may be a read error. This chain joins TRBV7-9 and TRBJ1-4; 8 positions match TRBD1. This CDR3 has 15 amino acids. Germline V gives CDR1 SEHNR, CDR2 FQNEAQ (reference sequence). Trimming removed 5 bases from V and 8 bases from J; junction bases left unmatched: 10. The CDR3 bases are TGTGCCAGCAGCCCAAGATCAGGGGGCGACGAAAAACTGTTTTTT. Protein: CASSPRSGGDEKLFF.

This clonotype appeared a few times. CDR3: CASNSPDKYEQYF. DNA for the CDR3: TGTGCCAGCAATTCTCCGGACAAGTACGAGCAGTACTTC. The chain carries TRBV28 and TRBJ2-7, with TRBD1 as a possible D gene (5 bases). V was shortened by 7 bases and J by 4 bases, with 14 bases between the two germline ends. This CDR3 comprises 13 residues. Germline CDR1 reads MDHEN; CDR2 reads SYDVKM.

This clonotype was seen many times. This chain links TRBV20-1 with TRBJ2-7; 11 nucleotides agree with TRBD2. There are 14 residues in the CDR3. CDR1 is DFQATT and CDR2 is SNEGSKA in the germline V gene (reference sequence). Trimming at V came to 7 bases and at J to 2 bases, leaving 7 bases not matched to a gene. The CDR3 nucleotides are TGCAGTGTTCCGACTAGCGGGAAACCCTACGAGCAGTACTTC. Protein product: CSVPTSGKPYEQYF.

As to this clonotype: A much bigger clone sits one base away, suggesting this may be a read error. The chain joins TRBV11-2 to TRBJ2-2, with D perhaps given as TRBD1 or TRBD2 (5 bases each). The germline V and J ends were trimmed by 2 bases and 7 bases, with 8 bases remaining between them. The CDR3 totals 13 residues. CDR1 is SGHAT, CDR2 FQNNGV, per germline. DNA of the CDR3: TGTGCCAGCAGCTTAAGAGGGGTCGGGGAGCTGTTTTTT. Protein sequence: CASSLRGVGELFF.

This clonotype was recorded at least ten times. This chain uses TRBV7-6 with TRBJ1-3; no definite D call. The CDR3 length is 15 residues. V gave up 4 bases and J gave up 0 bases, with 10 bases separating them. Germline CDR1 is SGHVS and CDR2 is FNYEAQ. CDR3 sequence reads: CASSSAEISGNTIYF. As DNA, the CDR3 is TGTGCCAGCAGCTCCGCCGAGATCTCTGGAAACACCATATATTTT.

This clonotype was seen at least ten times. The chain links TRBV12-3 or TRBV12-4 to TRBJ1-1; D possibly corresponds to TRBD1 (5 bases). V was trimmed by 4 bases and J by 7 bases, leaving 7 bases between them. The CDR3 has 11 amino acids. The CDR3 DNA follows: TGTGCCAGCAGTTCGGGGCATGAAGCTTTCTTT. Translation: CASSSGHEAFF.

Ten or more counts support this clonotype. The CDR3 region is CASSLATFVGGYGYTF. In DNA, the CDR3 is TGTGCCAGCAGCTTAGCAACATTCGTGGGAGGCTATGGCTACACCTTC. This rearrangement joins TRBV7-8 to TRBJ1-2; D ambiguous. V lost 0 bases and J 4 bases, leaving 15 bases between the germline ends. CDR1 SGHVS and CDR2 FQNEAQ come from the germline V gene. CDR3 length: 16 residues.

In this sample, this clonotype turned up many times. The chain has TRBV5-1 and TRBJ2-1, with D perhaps TRBD1 (7 bases). Germline assignment: CDR1 SGHRS and CDR2 YFSETQ. Trimming pared 0 bases from V and 6 bases from J, leaving 19 bases between. This CDR3 has 17 amino acids. CDR3 in amino acids: CASSLGLQGRLVNEQFF. CDR3 bases: TGCGCCAGCAGCTTGGGTCTACAGGGGAGGCTGGTCAATGAGCAGTTCTTC.

This clonotype was counted many times. This rearrangement joins TRBV10-3 to TRBJ2-2; D ambiguous. V was clipped by 6 bases and J by 4 bases, with 15 bases between them. Germline V gives CDR1 ENHRY, CDR2 SYGVKD. CDR3 length: 15 residues. The CDR3 nucleotides read TGTGCCATCAGCAGAGAAAAGACTTTCACCGGGGAGCTGTTTTTT. Translated, it gives CAISREKTFTGELFF.

This clonotype was detected many times. The chain is built from TRBV10-3 and TRBJ2-6; 14 nucleotides align to TRBD2. The germline V gene has CDR1 ENHRY and CDR2 SYGVKD. This CDR3 is built from 22 residues. V lost 2 bases, J lost 0 bases, and 12 bases stayed unmatched. The CDR3 DNA is TGTGCCATCAGTGAGCCTCCCGGGACTAGCGGGAGAAACAGCTCTGGGGCCAACGTCCTGACTTTC. This codes for CAISEPPGTSGRNSSGANVLTF.

In this sample, this clonotype turned up many times. The chain links TRBV7-2 to TRBJ2-3; D is uncertain. The ends were cut back, 5 bases at V and 0 bases at J, with 12 bases in the middle. The CDR3 consists of 15 residues. The V gene's germline CDR1 is SGHTA and CDR2 FQGNSA. CDR3 DNA: TGTGCCAGCAGCGTGGGAATCTCTAGCACAGATACGCAGTATTTT. Translating gives CASSVGISSTDTQYF.

This clonotype has at least ten counts. V gene TRBV7-2 combines with J gene TRBJ2-3; no reliable D call. The CDR3 has 14 amino acids. Germline V gene lookup returns CDR1 SGHTA and CDR2 FQGNSA. The V end lost 0 bases, the J end lost 2 bases, and 6 bases lay between the germline ends. CDR3 nucleotides: TGTGCCAGCAGCTTAGCGGAGTACACAGATACGCAGTATTTT. It translates to CASSLAEYTDTQYF.

This clonotype appeared many times. This chain links TRBV18 with TRBJ1-5, with TRBD1 matching over 8 bases. The junction had 8 bases not matched to a gene; V was cut back by 3 bases and J by 4 bases. The CDR3 spans 16 residues. In germline, CDR1 is KGHSH, CDR2 LQKENI. In DNA, the CDR3 is TGTGCCAGCTCACCTTCAACAGGGGGTGTTAATCAGCCCCAGCATTTT. Its translation is CASSPSTGGVNQPQHF.

This clonotype occurred many times. This chain connects TRBV12-3 or TRBV12-4 to TRBJ2-1; D may be TRBD2 (5 bases). V lost 3 bases and J 8 bases, leaving 14 bases between the germline ends. This CDR3 comprises 14 residues. The CDR3, as DNA: TGTGCCAGCAGTTTTGAGGGAGTAGGCGATGAGCAGTTCTTC. Translation gives CASSFEGVGDEQFF.

The sample holds many counts of this clonotype. The CDR3 loop reads CASSSGRTADTYEQYF. CDR3 DNA: TGCGCCAGCAGCTCGGGACGGACTGCCGACACCTACGAGCAGTACTTC. This sequence joins TRBV5-1 and TRBJ2-7; D assignment may be TRBD1 or TRBD2 (5 bases each). Germline V gives CDR1 SGHRS, CDR2 YFSETQ. This CDR3 has 16 residues. Deletions cut 3 bases from V and 2 bases from J, with 18 bases between. Full variable domain (rest looked up from reference TRBV5-1 and TRBJ2-7): KAGVTQTPRYLIKTRGQQVTLSCSPISGHRSVSWYQQTPGQGLQFLFEYFSETQRNKGNFPGRFSGRQFSNSRSEMNVSTLELGDSALYLCASSSGRTADTYEQYFGPGTRLTVT.

In its sample, this clonotype was seen many times. The rearrangement joins TRBV20-1 to TRBJ2-7, with D perhaps TRBD2 (5 bases). Germline CDR1 DFQATT, CDR2 SNEGSKA (reference sequence). Deletions cut 3 bases from V and 1 base from J, with 13 bases between. The CDR3 has 14 residues. CDR3 amino acids: CSASRGQRSYEQYF. The CDR3 DNA reads TGCAGTGCTAGTAGAGGTCAGCGGTCCTACGAGCAGTACTTC.

This clonotype was seen at least ten times. The V gene is TRBV6-1, the J gene TRBJ2-7; D gene uncertain. This CDR3 comprises 13 residues. Trimming stripped 2 bases from V and 3 bases from J, with 8 bases between. Germline V gene lookup returns CDR1 MNHNS and CDR2 SASEGT. The CDR3 sequence: CASSEIYSYEQYF. In DNA form, the CDR3 reads TGTGCCAGCAGTGAAATTTACAGCTACGAGCAGTACTTC.

This clonotype has a handful of counts. The chain combines TRBV19 with TRBJ1-5, with D possibly being TRBD1 (6 bases). The V end lost 5 bases, the J end lost 7 bases, and 18 bases lay between the germline ends. Germline V gives CDR1 LNHDA, CDR2 SQIVND (reference sequence). This CDR3 is 15 amino acids long. CDR3 sequence (DNA): TGTGCCAGTAGTTTGCCCGGGGGGGGCGGCCAGCCCCAGCATTTT. Translating it yields CASSLPGGGGQPQHF. Complete variable domain (other parts from reference TRBV19 and TRBJ1-5): DGGITQSPKYLFRKEGQNVTLSCEQNLNHDAMYWYRQDPGQGLRLIYYSQIVNDFQKGDIAEGYSVSREKKESFPLTVTSAQKNPTAFYLCASSLPGGGGQPQHFGDGTRLSIL.

In the case of this clonotype: A much bigger clone sits one base away, suggesting this may be a read error. The rearrangement joins TRBV12-3 or TRBV12-4 to TRBJ1-5, with D perhaps TRBD1 (6 bases). There are 14 residues in the CDR3. The CDR3 region is CAITQGTFDQPQLF. CDR3 nucleotides: TGTGCCATTACACAGGGTACATTTGATCAGCCCCAGCTTTTT.

This clonotype was observed many times. The chain couples TRBV29-1 to TRBJ1-2, with D tentatively TRBD1 (6 bases). Looked up from germline, CDR1 is SQVTM and CDR2 is ANQGSEA. The CDR3 loop spans 12 amino acids. Trimming took off 4 bases at V and 8 bases at J, with 14 bases between the two ends. This chain's CDR3 is CSVGGGARGYTF. The CDR3 nucleotides are TGCAGCGTTGGCGGGGGGGCGCGGGGCTACACCTTC.

This clonotype was seen repeatedly, ten times or more. The chain has TRBV15 and TRBJ1-4; TRBD1 agrees at 9 bases. From germline, CDR1 is LNHNV and CDR2 YYDKDF (reference sequence). With V trimmed by 10 bases and J by 7 bases, 7 bases remained unmatched. The CDR3 sequence is 13 residues long. CDR3 in amino acids: CARNTGGCEKLFF. CDR3 coding DNA: TGTGCCAGGAATACAGGGGGCTGTGAAAAACTGTTTTTT.

The CDR3 sequence: CASSQDRRASGSNEQFF. The CDR3 DNA reads TGTGCCAGCAGCCAAGATCGGCGGGCTAGCGGGAGCAATGAGCAGTTCTTC. This rearrangement joins TRBV3-1 to TRBJ2-1, with 10 positions matching TRBD2. Germline assignment: CDR1 LGHDT and CDR2 YNNKEL (reference sequence). The CDR3 is 17 amino acids. J was trimmed by 6 bases and V by 0 bases; bases with no gene match: 8.

This clonotype was counted ten times or more. The rearrangement uses TRBV25-1 and TRBJ2-5; D unresolved. Germline assignment: CDR1 MGHDK and CDR2 SYGVNS. Trimming removed 3 bases at V and 2 bases at J, with 7 bases between. The length of the CDR3 is 13 residues. CDR3 protein: CASSDRVQETQYF. CDR3 nucleotide sequence: TGTGCCAGCAGTGACAGAGTTCAAGAGACCCAGTACTTC.

Ten or more counts support this clonotype. This sequence joins TRBV5-1 and TRBJ2-3, with 9 bases identical to TRBD1. Trimming took 6 bases from V and 2 from J; bases not matched to a gene: 7. CDR1 and CDR2 from the germline V gene are SGHRS and YFSETQ. CDR3 length: 15 amino acids. Here the CDR3 reads CASTGQGSHTDTQYF. Written as DNA, the CDR3 is TGCGCCAGCACCGGACAGGGGTCTCACACAGATACGCAGTATTTT.

The chain employs TRBV27 and TRBJ2-3, with D tentatively TRBD1 or TRBD2 (5 bases each). CDR3 size: 16 residues. Per the germline V gene, CDR1 is MNHEY and CDR2 is SMNVEV (reference sequence). Deletions cut 7 bases from V and 4 bases from J, with 21 bases between. The CDR3 spells CASTLRAGDAADTQYF. The CDR3 DNA sequence: TGTGCCAGCACCTTAAGGGCCGGGGACGCGGCAGATACGCAGTATTTT.